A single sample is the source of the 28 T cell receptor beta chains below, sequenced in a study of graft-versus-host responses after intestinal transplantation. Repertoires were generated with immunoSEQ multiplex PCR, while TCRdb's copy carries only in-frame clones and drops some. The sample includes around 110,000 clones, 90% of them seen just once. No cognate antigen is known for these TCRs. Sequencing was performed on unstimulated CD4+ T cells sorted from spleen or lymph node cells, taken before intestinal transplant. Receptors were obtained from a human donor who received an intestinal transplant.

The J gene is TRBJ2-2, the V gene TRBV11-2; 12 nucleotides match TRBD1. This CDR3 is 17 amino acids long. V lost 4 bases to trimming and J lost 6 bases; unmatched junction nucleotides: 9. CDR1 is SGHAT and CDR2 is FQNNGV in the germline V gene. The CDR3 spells CASSSRDRGPKAGELFF. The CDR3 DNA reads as TGTGCCAGCAGCTCCCGGGACAGGGGGCCAAAGGCCGGGGAGCTGTTTTTT.

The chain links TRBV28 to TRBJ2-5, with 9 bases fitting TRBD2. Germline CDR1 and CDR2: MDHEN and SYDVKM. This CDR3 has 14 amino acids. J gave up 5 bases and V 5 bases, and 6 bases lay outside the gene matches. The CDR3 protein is CASSLAGSQETQYF. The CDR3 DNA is TGTGCCAGCAGTCTAGCGGGAAGTCAGGAGACCCAGTACTTC.

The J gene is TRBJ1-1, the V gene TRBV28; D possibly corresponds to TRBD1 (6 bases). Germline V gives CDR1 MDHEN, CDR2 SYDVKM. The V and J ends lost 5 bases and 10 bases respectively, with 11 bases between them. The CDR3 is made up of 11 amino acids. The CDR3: CASSKQGRAFF. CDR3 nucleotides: TGTGCCAGCAGTAAACAGGGAAGAGCTTTCTTT. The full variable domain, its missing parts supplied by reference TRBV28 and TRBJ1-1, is DVKVTQSSRYLVKRTGEKVFLECVQDMDHENMFWYRQDPGLGLRLIYFSYDVKMKEKGDIPEGYSVSREKKERFSLILESASTNQTSMYLCASSKQGRAFFGQGTRLTVV.

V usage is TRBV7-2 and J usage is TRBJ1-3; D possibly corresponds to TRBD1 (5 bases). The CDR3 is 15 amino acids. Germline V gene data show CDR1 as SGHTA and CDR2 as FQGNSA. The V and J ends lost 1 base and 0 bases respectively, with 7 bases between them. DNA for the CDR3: TGTGCCAGCAGCTTAGGGGACTTCTCTGGAAACACCATATATTTT. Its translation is CASSLGDFSGNTIYF.

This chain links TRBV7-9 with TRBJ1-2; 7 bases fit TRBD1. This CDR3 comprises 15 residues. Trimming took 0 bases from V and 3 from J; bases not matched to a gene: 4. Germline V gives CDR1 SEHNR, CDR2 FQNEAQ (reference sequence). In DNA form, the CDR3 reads TGTGCCAGCAGCTTAGCGGGGACAGCATACTATGGCTACACCTTC. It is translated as CASSLAGTAYYGYTF.

CDR3 DNA: TGTGCCTGGAGCCTCAGGGGCGACTATGGCTACACCTTC. Its translation: CAWSLRGDYGYTF. The gene calls are TRBV30 and TRBJ1-2; D is perhaps TRBD1 (6 bases). CDR3 length: 13 residues. CDR1 is GTSNPN and CDR2 is SVGIG in the germline V gene (reference sequence). Deletions cut 3 bases from V and 3 bases from J, with 11 bases between.

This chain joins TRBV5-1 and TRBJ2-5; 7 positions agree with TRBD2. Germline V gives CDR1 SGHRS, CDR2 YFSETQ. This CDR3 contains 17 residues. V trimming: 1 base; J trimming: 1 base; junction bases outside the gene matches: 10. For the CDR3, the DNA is TGCGCCAGCAGCTTGAATCTAAGGGGACTACGCCAAGAGACCCAGTACTTC. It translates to CASSLNLRGLRQETQYF.

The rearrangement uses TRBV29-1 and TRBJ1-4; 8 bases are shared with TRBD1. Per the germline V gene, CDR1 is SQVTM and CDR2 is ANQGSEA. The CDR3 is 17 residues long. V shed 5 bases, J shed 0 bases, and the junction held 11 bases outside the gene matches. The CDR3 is CSVLDRGSLATNEKLFF. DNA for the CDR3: TGCAGCGTTCTTGACAGGGGTTCCCTTGCAACTAATGAAAAACTGTTTTTT.

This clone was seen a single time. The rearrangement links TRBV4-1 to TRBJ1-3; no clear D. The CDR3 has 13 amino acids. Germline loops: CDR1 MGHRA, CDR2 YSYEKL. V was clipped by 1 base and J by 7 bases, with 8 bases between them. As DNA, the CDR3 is TGCGCCAGCAGCCAAGCCAGGTTGAACACCATATATTTT. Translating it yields CASSQARLNTIYF.

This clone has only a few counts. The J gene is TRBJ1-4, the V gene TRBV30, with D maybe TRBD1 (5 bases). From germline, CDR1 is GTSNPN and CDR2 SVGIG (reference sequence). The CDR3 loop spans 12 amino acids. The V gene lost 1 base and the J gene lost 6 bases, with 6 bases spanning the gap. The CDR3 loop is CAWSEGHEKLFF. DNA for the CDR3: TGTGCCTGGAGTGAGGGGCATGAAAAACTGTTTTTT.

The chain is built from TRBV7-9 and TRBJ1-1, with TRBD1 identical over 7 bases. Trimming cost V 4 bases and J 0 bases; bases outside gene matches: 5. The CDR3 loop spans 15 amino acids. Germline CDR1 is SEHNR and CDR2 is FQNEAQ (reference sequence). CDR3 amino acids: CASSYQGVVNTEAFF. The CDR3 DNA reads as TGTGCCAGCAGCTACCAGGGGGTGGTGAACACTGAAGCTTTCTTT.

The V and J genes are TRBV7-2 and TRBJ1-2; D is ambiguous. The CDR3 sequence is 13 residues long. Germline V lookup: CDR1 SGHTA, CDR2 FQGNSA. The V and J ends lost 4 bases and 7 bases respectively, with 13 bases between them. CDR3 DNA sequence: TGTGCCAGCAGCTCCCCGGCGGGGAGTGGCTACACCTTC. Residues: CASSSPAGSGYTF.

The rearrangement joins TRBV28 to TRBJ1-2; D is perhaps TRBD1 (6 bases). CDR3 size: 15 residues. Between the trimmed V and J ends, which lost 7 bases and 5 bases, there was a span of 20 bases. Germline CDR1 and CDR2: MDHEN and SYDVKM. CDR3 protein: CASIGAGADKYGYTF. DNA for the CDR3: TGTGCCAGCATCGGGGCAGGGGCGGATAAGTATGGCTACACCTTC.

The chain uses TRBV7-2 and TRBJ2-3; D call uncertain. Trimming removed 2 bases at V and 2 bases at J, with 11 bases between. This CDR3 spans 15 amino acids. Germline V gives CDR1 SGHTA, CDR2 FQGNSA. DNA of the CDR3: TGTGCCAGCAGCTTATTGGGCATGATCACAGATACGCAGTATTTT. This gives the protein CASSLLGMITDTQYF.

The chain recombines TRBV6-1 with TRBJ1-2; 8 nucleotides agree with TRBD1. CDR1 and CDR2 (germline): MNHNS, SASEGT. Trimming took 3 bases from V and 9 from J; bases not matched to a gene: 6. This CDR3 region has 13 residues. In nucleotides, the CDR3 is TGTGCCAGCAGTGAGAGACAGGGGATGAGCTACACCTTC. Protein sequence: CASSERQGMSYTF.

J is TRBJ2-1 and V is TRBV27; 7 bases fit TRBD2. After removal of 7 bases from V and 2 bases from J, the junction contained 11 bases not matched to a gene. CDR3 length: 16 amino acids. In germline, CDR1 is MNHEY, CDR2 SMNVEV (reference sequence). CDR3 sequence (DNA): TGTGCCAGCACCCGCCTGGCAGGGACTACCTACAATGAGCAGTTCTTC. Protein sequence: CASTRLAGTTYNEQFF.

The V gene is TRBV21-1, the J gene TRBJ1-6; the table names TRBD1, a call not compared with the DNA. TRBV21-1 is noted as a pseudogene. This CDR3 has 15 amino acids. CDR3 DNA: TGTGCCAGCAGCAAAGGGGGACAGGAGAATTCACCCCTCCACTTT. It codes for CASSKGGQENSPLHF.

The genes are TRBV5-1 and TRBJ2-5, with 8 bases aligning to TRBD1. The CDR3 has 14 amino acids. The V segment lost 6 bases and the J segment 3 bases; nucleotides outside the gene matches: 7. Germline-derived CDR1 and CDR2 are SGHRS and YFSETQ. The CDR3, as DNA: TGCGCCAGCACTTCGGGACAGGCAGAAGAGACCCAGTACTTC. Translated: CASTSGQAEETQYF.

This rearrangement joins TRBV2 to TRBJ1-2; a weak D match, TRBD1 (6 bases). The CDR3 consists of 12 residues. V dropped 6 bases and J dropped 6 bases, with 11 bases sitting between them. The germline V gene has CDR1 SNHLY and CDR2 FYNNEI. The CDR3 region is CASSENRDGYTF. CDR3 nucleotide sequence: TGTGCCAGCAGCGAGAACAGGGATGGCTACACCTTC.

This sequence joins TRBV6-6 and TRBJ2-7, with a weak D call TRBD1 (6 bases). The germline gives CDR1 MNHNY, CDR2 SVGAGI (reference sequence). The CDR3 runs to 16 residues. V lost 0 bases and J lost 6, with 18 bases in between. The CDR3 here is CASSYSMAAPGAEQYF. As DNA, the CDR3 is TGTGCCAGCAGTTACTCGATGGCAGCCCCAGGGGCCGAGCAGTACTTC.

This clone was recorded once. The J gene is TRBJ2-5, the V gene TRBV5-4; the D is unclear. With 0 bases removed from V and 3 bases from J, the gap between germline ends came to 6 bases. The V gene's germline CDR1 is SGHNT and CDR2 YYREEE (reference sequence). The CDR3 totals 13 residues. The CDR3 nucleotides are TGTGCCAGCAGCTTGGGCCAGAAAGAGACCCAGTACTTC. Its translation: CASSLGQKETQYF.

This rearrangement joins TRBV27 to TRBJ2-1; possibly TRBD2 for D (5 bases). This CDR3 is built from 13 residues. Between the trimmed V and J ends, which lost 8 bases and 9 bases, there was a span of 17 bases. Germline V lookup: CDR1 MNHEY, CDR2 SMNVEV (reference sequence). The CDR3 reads CASYISLDCEQFF. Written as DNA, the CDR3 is TGTGCCAGCTATATTTCCTTGGACTGTGAGCAGTTCTTC.

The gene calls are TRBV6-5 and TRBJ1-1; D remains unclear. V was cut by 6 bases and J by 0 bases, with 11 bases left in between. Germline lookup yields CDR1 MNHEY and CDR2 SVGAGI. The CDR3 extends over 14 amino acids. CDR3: CASRPRQLNTEAFF. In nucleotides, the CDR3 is TGTGCCAGCAGACCCAGGCAGCTGAACACTGAAGCTTTCTTT.

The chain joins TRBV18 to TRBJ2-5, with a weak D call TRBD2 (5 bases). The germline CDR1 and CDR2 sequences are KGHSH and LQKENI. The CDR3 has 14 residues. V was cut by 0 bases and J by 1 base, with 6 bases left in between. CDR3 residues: CASSPPAGQETQYF. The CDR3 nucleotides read TGTGCCAGCTCACCACCGGCGGGCCAAGAGACCCAGTACTTC.

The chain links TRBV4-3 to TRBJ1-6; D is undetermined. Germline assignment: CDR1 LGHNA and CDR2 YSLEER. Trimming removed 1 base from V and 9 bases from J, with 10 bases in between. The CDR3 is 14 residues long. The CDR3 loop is CASSQGSPVSPLHF. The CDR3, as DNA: TGCGCCAGCAGCCAAGGAAGTCCAGTTTCACCCCTCCACTTT.

As DNA, the CDR3 is TGTGCCAGCAGCAGGGAAACTATGTACGAGCAGTACTTC. This codes for CASSRETMYEQYF. The chain joins TRBV2 to TRBJ2-7, with D possibly TRBD1 on 5 matching bases. The CDR3 is made up of 13 amino acids. Trimming removed 6 bases from V and 4 bases from J, with 13 bases in between. Germline values: CDR1 SNHLY, CDR2 FYNNEI.

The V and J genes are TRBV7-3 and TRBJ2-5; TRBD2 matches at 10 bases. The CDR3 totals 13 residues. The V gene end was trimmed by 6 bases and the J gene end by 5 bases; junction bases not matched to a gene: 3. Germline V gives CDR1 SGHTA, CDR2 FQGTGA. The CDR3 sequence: CASSSGLAETQYF. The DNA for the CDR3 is TGTGCCAGCAGTTCGGGACTAGCGGAGACCCAGTACTTC.

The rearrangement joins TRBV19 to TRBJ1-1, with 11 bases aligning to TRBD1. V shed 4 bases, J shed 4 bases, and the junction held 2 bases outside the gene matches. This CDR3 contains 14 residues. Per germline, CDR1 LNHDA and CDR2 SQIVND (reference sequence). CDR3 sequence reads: CASSTGTGGTEAFF. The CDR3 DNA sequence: TGTGCCAGTAGTACCGGGACAGGGGGCACTGAAGCTTTCTTT.